This is a list of T cell receptor beta chains from one sample in a study of blood T cell repertoires in COVID-19. Assay: immunoSEQ multiplex PCR; the TCRdb copy retains only in-frame clones and omits some. The sample yields tens of thousands of clones, around 82% seen once. Material for sequencing was peripheral blood. These receptors were obtained from a man aged 55 to 70 with acute or convalescent COVID-19. Each CDR3 is given with its conserved first and last residue. The D gene is left open where the match is weak.

V gene	D gene	J gene	CDR3 protein
TRBV7-9	TRBD1	TRBJ1-2	CASRFGDRDAYGYTF
TRBV10-2	TRBD1	TRBJ2-1	CASRDRGSNEQFF
TRBV6-4	NA	TRBJ2-7	CASSRLEREQYF
TRBV7-6	TRBD1	TRBJ2-3	CASSSRTGGVIDTQYF
TRBV19	NA	TRBJ1-1	CASSYRIDTEAFF
TRBV19	NA	TRBJ1-6	CASSPLLGGDNSPLHF
TRBV27	TRBD2	TRBJ2-7	CASSRRGSGGTNEQYF
TRBV19	NA	TRBJ1-5	CASTMGRGVNQPQHF
TRBV6-5	NA	TRBJ1-1	CASSPRRAGRIEAFF
TRBV3-1/TRBV3-2	TRBD1	TRBJ1-1	CASSQEVTGWTEAFF
TRBV28	TRBD1	TRBJ2-1	CATRGQWGEQFF
TRBV29-1	NA	TRBJ2-3	CSVVRRGSTDTQYF
TRBV6-5	TRBD1	TRBJ1-2	CASSQDRDYGYTF
TRBV15	NA	TRBJ2-3	CATSRGGRDTQYF
TRBV27	TRBD1	TRBJ2-7	CASSGGQGLYEQYF
TRBV6-5	NA	TRBJ2-7	CATAGGHEQYF
TRBV2	TRBD1	TRBJ1-5	CASSGQGAQHF
TRBV2	TRBD1	TRBJ2-7	CASSQDFGTGTYEQYF
TRBV3-1/TRBV3-2	TRBD2	TRBJ2-7	CASSHTSGGPNYEQYF
TRBV6-5	TRBD1	TRBJ1-4	CASSRQGSNEKLFF
TRBV24-1	NA	TRBJ2-3	CATQPAGAADTQYF
TRBV19	NA	TRBJ1-5	CASMEGRRGNQPQHF
TRBV19	TRBD1	TRBJ2-6	CASSIAGQGITGANVLTF
TRBV6-5	TRBD1	TRBJ1-6	CASRGQGGSPLHF
TRBV24-1	NA	TRBJ2-1	CATKEVDNEQFF
TRBV7-9	NA	TRBJ1-3	CASSLQASSGNTIYF
TRBV9	NA	TRBJ2-2	CASSITVNTGELFF
TRBV2	NA	TRBJ2-3	CASSWGPPGTDTQYF
TRBV7-2	NA	TRBJ2-7	CASSRGHPYEQYF
TRBV9	NA	TRBJ1-2	CASSSSSGNYGYTF
TRBV30	NA	TRBJ2-3	CAWKVGVGTDTQYF
TRBV7-9	NA	TRBJ1-1	CASSPFEGNTEAFF
TRBV24-1	NA	TRBJ2-3	CATSAPGYTDTQYF
TRBV24-1	TRBD1	TRBJ2-3	CATSPGTGGRVDTQYF
TRBV2	TRBD1	TRBJ2-1	CASRRDSLRDEQFF
TRBV6-5	TRBD1	TRBJ2-7	CASSPGTGSDEQYF
TRBV12-2	NA	TRBJ2-5	CASRLKAAYNLETQYF
TRBV24-1	NA	TRBJ1-5	CATVGRGKSNQPQHF
TRBV19	NA	TRBJ2-7	CASSTAGAGPYEQYF
TRBV18	TRBD1	TRBJ2-1	CASSPQDREQFF
TRBV6-5	NA	TRBJ1-5	CASKREEDQPQHF
TRBV19	NA	TRBJ2-3	CASSYTDTQYF
TRBV12-3/TRBV12-4	NA	TRBJ2-5	CASSLVAQETQYF
TRBV7-9	NA	TRBJ2-2	CASTPPGVGTGELFF
TRBV12-3/TRBV12-4	NA	TRBJ1-2	CASSPQGTGYTF
TRBV18	NA	TRBJ2-2	CASSRSTANTGELFF
TRBV3-1/TRBV3-2	TRBD2	TRBJ2-7	CASSQELAGGLVDEQYF
TRBV7-2	NA	TRBJ2-6	CAYREGTSVSGANVLTF
TRBV24-1	NA	TRBJ2-5	CATSDSGQHNQETQYF
TRBV11-3	NA	TRBJ2-3	CASSLLTGVTDTQYF
TRBV30	NA	TRBJ1-2	CAWSPDTFKMGRTF
TRBV7-2	TRBD1	TRBJ2-5	CASSLGTGFQETQYF
TRBV20-1	NA	TRBJ2-7	CSASKTGAYEQYF
TRBV29-1	NA	TRBJ2-2	CSVDQGLTGELFF
TRBV14	NA	TRBJ2-2	CASSQVRSGELFF
TRBV10-3	NA	TRBJ2-3	CAISGGSDTQYF
TRBV19	TRBD2	TRBJ2-4	CASSPAGTSGAFQNIQYF
TRBV6-1	NA	TRBJ1-2	CASSDPTGLDYGYTF
TRBV5-8	NA	TRBJ1-5	CASRPKINQPQHF